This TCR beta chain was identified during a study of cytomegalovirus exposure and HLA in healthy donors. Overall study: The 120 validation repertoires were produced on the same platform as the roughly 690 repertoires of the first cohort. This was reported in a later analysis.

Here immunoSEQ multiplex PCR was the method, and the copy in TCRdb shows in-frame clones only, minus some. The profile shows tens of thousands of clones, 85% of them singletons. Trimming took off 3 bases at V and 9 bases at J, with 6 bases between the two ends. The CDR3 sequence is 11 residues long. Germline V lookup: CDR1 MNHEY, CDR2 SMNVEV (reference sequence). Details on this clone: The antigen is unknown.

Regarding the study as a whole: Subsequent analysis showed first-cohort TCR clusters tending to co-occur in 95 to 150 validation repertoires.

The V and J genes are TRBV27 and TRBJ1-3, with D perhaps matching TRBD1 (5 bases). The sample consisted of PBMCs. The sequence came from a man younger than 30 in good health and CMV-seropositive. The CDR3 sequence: CASSFGGTIYF. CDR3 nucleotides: TGTGCCAGCAGTTTCGGGGGCACCATATATTTT.